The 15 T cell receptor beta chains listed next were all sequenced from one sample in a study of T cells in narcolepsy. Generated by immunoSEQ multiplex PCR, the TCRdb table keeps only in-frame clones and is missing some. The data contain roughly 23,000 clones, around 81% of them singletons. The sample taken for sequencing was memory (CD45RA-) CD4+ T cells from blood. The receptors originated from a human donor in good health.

The DNA of the CDR3 is TGCAGCGTTCGAGAGACAAGTGAAGCTTTCTTT. It specifies CSVRETSEAFF. V usage is TRBV29-1 and J usage is TRBJ1-1; D ambiguous. The CDR3 runs to 11 residues. Germline CDR1 SQVTM, CDR2 ANQGSEA. Between the trimmed V and J ends, which lost 5 bases and 7 bases, there was a span of 11 bases.

This CDR3 reads CASSENWFGTEAFF. CDR3 sequence (DNA): TGTGCCAGCAGTGAGAATTGGTTTGGCACTGAAGCTTTCTTT. The chain links TRBV6-4 to TRBJ1-1, with D uncertain. The CDR3 has 14 residues. Germline lookup yields CDR1 MRHNA and CDR2 SNTAGT. Trimming took off 3 bases at V and 4 bases at J, with 12 bases between the two ends.

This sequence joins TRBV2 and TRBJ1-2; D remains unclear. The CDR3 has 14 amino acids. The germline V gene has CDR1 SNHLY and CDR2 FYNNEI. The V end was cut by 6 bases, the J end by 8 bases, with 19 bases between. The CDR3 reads CASSPMDGFWGYTF. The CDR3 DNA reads TGTGCCAGCAGCCCGATGGATGGCTTTTGGGGCTACACCTTC.

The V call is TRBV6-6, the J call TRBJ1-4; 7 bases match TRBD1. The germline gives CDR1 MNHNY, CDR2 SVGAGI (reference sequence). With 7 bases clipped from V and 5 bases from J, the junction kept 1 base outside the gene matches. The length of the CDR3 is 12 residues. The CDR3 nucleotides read TGTGCCAGCAAGACAGGGAATGAAAAACTGTTTTTT. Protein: CASKTGNEKLFF.

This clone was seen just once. CDR3 loop: CSVEVPAESGNTIYF. The CDR3 DNA reads as TGCAGCGTTGAAGTCCCTGCAGAGTCTGGAAACACCATATATTTT. This chain uses TRBV29-1 with TRBJ1-3; D is ambiguous. The CDR3 contains 15 residues. Trimming pared 1 base from V and 1 base from J, leaving 11 bases between. In germline, CDR1 is SQVTM, CDR2 ANQGSEA.

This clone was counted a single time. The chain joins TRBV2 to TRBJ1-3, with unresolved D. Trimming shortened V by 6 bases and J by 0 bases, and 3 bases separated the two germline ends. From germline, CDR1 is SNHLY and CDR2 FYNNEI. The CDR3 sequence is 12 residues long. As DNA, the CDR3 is TGTGCCAGCAGGGGCTCTGGAAACACCATATATTTT. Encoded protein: CASRGSGNTIYF.

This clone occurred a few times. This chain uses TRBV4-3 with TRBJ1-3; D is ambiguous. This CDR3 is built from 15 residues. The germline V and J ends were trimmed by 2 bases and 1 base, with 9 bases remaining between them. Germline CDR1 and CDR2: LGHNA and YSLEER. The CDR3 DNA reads TGCGCCAGCAGCCAACATAGACAATCTGGAAACACCATATATTTT. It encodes CASSQHRQSGNTIYF.

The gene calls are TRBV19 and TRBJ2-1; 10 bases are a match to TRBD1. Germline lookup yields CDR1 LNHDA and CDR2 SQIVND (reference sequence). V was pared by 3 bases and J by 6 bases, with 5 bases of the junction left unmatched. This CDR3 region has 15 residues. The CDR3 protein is CASSIGWTGGNEQFF. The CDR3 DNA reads TGTGCCAGTAGTATCGGCTGGACAGGGGGCAATGAGCAGTTCTTC.

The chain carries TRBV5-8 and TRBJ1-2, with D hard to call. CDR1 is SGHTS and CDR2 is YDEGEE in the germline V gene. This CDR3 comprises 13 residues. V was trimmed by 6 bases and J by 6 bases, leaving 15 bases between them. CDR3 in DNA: TGTGCCAGCACCCCCCTGGGCCCCAATGGCTACACCTTC. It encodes CASTPLGPNGYTF.

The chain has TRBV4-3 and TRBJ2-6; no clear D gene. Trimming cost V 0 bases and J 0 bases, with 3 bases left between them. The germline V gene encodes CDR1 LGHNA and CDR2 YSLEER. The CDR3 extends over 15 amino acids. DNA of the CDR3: TGCGCCAGCAGCCAAGATGACTCTGGGGCCAACGTCCTGACTTTC. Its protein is CASSQDDSGANVLTF.

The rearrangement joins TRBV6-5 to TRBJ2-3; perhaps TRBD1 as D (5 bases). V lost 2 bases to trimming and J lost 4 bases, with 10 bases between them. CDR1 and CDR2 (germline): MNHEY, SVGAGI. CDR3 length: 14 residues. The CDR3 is CASSYGARADTQYF. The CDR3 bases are TGTGCCAGCAGTTACGGGGCAAGGGCAGATACGCAGTATTTT.

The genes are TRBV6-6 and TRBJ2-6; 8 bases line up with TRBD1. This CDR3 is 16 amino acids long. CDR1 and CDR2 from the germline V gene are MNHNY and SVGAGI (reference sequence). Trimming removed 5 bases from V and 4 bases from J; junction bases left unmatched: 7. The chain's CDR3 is CASSTGQGAGANVLTF. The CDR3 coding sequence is TGTGCCAGCAGTACCGGACAGGGTGCGGGGGCCAACGTCCTGACTTTC.

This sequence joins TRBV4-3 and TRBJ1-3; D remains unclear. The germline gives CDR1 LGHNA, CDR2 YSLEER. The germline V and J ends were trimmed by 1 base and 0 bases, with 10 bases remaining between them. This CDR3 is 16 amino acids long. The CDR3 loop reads CASSQGGLFSGNTIYF. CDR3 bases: TGCGCCAGCAGCCAAGGAGGGCTATTCTCTGGAAACACCATATATTTT.

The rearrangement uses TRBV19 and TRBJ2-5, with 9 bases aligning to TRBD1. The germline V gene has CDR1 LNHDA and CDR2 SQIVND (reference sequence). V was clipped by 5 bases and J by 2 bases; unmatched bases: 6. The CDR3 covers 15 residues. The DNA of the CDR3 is TGTGCCAGTAGTCCTCGGGACAGGGAGCAAGAGACCCAGTACTTC. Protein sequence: CASSPRDREQETQYF.

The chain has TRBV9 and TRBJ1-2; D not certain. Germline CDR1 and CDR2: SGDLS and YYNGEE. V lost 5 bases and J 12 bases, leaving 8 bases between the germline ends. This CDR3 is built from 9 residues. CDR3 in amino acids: CASRGLDTF. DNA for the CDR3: TGTGCCAGCAGAGGATTGGACACCTTC.